The clone carrying this TCR beta chain showed up many times. This record comes from a study of regulatory T cells in long-lasting Graves disease. Specified time point: newly diagnosed GD, antithyroid drugs for less than 3 months. The authors made the TCR library using RNA they extracted from PBMCs. V was shortened by 1 base and J by 10 bases, with 20 bases between the two germline ends. The V gene's germline CDR1 is MGHRA and CDR2 YSYEKL. This CDR3 has 17 amino acids. The TCR beta library used iRepertoire HTBI primers with Arm-PCR amplification of CDR3. TCRdb itself ran the multiplex PCR reads through MiXCR, one entry per CDR3 protein. The table lists about 360,000 distinct CDR3 sequences, 15% to 20% of them singletons. A further study also used this sample, focusing on T cells in Graves' hyperthyroidism and ophthalmopathy.

This TCR derives from a woman aged 18-35 years with Graves disease. The sequencing here drew on peripheral blood mononuclear cells (PBMCs), taken at new diagnosis, from a patient treated with antithyroid drugs. The rearrangement links TRBV4-1 to TRBJ1-6, with a weak D call TRBD1 (6 bases). This chain's CDR3 is CASSQVQGASPGSPLHF. For the CDR3, the DNA is TGCGCCAGCAGCCAAGTACAGGGAGCCTCTCCCGGGTCACCCCTCCACTTT.